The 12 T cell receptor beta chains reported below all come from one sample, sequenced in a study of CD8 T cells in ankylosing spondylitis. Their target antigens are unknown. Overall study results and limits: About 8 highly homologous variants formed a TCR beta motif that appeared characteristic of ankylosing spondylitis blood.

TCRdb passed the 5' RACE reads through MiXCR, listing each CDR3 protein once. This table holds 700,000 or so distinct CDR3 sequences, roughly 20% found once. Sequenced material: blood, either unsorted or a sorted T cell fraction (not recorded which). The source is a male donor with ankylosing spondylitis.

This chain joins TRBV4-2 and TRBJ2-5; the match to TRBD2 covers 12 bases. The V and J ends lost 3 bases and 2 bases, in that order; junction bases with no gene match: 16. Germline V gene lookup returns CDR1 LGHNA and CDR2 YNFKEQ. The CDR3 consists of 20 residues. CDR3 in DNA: TGTGCCAGCAGCCAGTCCCCTCTAGCGGGAGGGCCCTCGGGGCAAGAGACCCAGTACTTC. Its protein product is CASSQSPLAGGPSGQETQYF.

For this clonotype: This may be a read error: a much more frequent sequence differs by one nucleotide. In nucleotides, the CDR3 is TGTGCCAGCAGTTTATCGGGAGACCAAGAGACCCAGTACTTC. It translates to CASSLSGDQETQYF. This rearrangement joins TRBV27 to TRBJ2-5; tentative D call: TRBD2 (5 bases). This CDR3 comprises 14 residues. Trimming shortened V by 0 bases and J by 0 bases, and 5 bases separated the two germline ends. Germline assignment: CDR1 MNHEY and CDR2 SMNVEV (reference sequence).

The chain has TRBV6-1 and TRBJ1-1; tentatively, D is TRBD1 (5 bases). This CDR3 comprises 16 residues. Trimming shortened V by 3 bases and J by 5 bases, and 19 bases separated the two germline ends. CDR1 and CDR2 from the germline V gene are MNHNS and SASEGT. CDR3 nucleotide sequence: TGTGCCAGCAGTGAGACAGCTCGGTGGGGGTCGACTGAAGCTTTCTTT. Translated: CASSETARWGSTEAFF.

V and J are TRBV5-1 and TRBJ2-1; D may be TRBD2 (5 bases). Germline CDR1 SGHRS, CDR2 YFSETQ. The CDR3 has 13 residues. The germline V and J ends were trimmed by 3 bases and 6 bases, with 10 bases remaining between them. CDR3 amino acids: CASSSAGSNEQFF. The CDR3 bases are TGCGCCAGCAGCTCGGCGGGTAGCAATGAGCAGTTCTTC.

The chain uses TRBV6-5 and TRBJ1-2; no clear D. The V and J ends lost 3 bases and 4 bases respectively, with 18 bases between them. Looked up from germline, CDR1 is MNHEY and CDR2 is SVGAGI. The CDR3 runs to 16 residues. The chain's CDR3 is CASSYRRFRVGYGYTF. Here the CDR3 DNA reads TGTGCCAGCAGTTATAGAAGGTTCCGGGTCGGCTATGGCTACACCTTC.

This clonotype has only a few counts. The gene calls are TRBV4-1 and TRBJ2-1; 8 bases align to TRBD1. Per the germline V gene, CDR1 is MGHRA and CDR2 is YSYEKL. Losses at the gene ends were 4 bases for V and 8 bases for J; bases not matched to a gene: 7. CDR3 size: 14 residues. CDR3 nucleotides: TGCGCCAGCAGCCCGTCTCCAGGGGGCTATGAGCAGTTCTTC. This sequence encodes CASSPSPGGYEQFF.

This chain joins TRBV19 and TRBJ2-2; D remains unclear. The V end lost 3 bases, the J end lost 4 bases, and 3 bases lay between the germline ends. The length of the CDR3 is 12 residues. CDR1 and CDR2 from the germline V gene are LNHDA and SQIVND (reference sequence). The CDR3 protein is CASSIATGELFF. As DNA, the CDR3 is TGTGCCAGTAGTATTGCCACCGGGGAGCTGTTTTTT.

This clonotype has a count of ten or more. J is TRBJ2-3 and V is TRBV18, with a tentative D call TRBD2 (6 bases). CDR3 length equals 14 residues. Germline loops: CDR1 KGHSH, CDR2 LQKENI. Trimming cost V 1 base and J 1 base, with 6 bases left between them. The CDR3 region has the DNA TGTGCCAGCTCACCACTAGCGGGCACAGATACGCAGTATTTT. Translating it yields CASSPLAGTDTQYF.

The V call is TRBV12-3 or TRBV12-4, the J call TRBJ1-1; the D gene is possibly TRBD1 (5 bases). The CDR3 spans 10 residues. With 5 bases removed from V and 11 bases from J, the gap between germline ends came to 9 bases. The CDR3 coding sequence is TGTGCCAGCAGTCAGGGTCGGGCTTTCTTT. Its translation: CASSQGRAFF.

CDR3 DNA sequence: TGTGCCAGCAGCTTAGGGGTCAGGGTTTGGAACACTGAAGCTTTCTTT. It codes for CASSLGVRVWNTEAFF. The chain uses TRBV13 and TRBJ1-1, with D perhaps matching TRBD1 (5 bases). From germline, CDR1 is PRHDT and CDR2 FYEKMQ (reference sequence). The CDR3 runs to 16 residues. Deletions cut 0 bases from V and 1 base from J, with 12 bases between.

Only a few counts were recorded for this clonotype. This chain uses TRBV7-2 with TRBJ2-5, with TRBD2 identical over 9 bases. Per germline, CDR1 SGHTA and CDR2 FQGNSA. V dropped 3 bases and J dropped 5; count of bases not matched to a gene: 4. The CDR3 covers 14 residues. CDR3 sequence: CASSLIAGVETQYF. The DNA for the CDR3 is TGTGCCAGCAGCTTGATAGCGGGAGTGGAGACCCAGTACTTC.

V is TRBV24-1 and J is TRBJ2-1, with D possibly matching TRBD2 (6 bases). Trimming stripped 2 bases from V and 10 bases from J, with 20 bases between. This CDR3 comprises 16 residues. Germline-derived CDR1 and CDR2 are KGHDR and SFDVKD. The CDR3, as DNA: TGTGCCACCAGTGATTCACAAGTAGCGGCTACACTGGAGCAGTTCTTC. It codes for CATSDSQVAATLEQFF.